The entry below describes one TCR beta chain. TCR beta libraries were built with iRepertoire HTBI primers and Arm-PCR of CDR3 regions. Each CDR3 protein gets one entry after TCRdb re-called the multiplex PCR reads with MiXCR. Of roughly 350,000 distinct CDR3 sequences in the sample, about 16% were seen once. The sample originates from a study of regulatory T cells in long-lasting Graves disease. The length of the CDR3 is 16 residues. Germline V gives CDR1 LNHDA, CDR2 SQIVND (reference sequence). Trimming removed 5 bases from V and 0 bases from J; junction bases left unmatched: 9. Time point specified: newly diagnosed GD, antithyroid drugs for less than 3 months. TCR sequences were obtained from RNA taken from PBMCs. These data also formed part of another study, on T cells in Graves' hyperthyroidism and ophthalmopathy. That study adds: Carried out on the TCR CDR3, a first-round RT-PCR used the HTBI primer set. Peripheral blood also featured most of the thyroid clonotypes expanded above 0.001.

Sample: peripheral blood mononuclear cells (PBMCs), taken at new diagnosis, from a patient treated with antithyroid drugs. J is TRBJ2-7 and V is TRBV19, with TRBD2 matching 8 bases. This clonotype originated in a woman between 18 and 30 years old with Graves disease. CDR3 DNA sequence: TGTGCCAGTAGTGTCGGACTAGCCGAGAGCTCCTACGAGCAGTACTTC. This gives the protein CASSVGLAESSYEQYF.